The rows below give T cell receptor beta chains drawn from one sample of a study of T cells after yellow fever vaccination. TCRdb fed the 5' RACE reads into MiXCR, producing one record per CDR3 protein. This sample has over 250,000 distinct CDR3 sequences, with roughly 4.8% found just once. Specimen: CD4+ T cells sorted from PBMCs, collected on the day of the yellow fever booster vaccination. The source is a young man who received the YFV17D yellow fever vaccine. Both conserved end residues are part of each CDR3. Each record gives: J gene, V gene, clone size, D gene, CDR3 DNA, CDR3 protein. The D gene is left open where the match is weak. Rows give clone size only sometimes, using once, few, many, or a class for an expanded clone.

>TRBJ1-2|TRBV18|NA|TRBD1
TGTGCCAGCTCACCGGACAGGGAAAATGGCTACACCTTC
CASSPDRENGYTF
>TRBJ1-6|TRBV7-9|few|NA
TGTGCCAGCGAGCTTAAAGGGAGAGACGCACCCCTCCACTTT
CASELKGRDAPLHF
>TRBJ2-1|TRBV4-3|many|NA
TGCGCCAGCAGCCAACCCCCCCACCCGGGACCTTATGATGAGCAGTTCTTC
CASSQPPHPGPYDEQFF
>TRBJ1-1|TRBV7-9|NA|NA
TGTGCCAGCAGCTTTGTGGGTTACGAAGCTTTCTTT
CASSFVGYEAFF
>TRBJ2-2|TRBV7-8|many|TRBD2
TGTGCCAGCAGCCGGACTAGCGGCAACACCGGGGAGCTGTTTTTT
CASSRTSGNTGELFF
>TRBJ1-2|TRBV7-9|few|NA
TGTGCCAGCAGCTTAGACGCGGGGACTGGGGGCTTC
CASSLDAGTGGF
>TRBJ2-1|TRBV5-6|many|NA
TGTGCCAGCAGCTTGGCGGGGGGCCTCTTTACTAGCTCCTACAATGAGCAGTTCTTC
CASSLAGGLFTSSYNEQFF
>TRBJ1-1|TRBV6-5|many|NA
TGTGCCAGCAGTTACTCGTATTCGGGGATCGGTGGCACTGAAGCTTTCTTT
CASSYSYSGIGGTEAFF
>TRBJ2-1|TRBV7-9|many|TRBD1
TGTGCCAGCAGCTTCGGGACAGGGAAGTATGAGCAGTTCTTC
CASSFGTGKYEQFF
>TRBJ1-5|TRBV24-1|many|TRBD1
TGTGCCACCAGTGAACCCGGACAGGGGGACAATCAGCCCCAGCATTTT
CATSEPGQGDNQPQHF
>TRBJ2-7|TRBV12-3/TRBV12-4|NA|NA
TGTGCCAGCAGGGGAGTGGGGTGGGAGCAGTACTTC
CASRGVGWEQYF
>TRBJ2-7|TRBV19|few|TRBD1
TGTGCCAGTAGTCGTGGGACAGAGGCCTACGAGCAGTACTTC
CASSRGTEAYEQYF
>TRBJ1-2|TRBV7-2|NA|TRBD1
TGTGCCAGCAGACCTACAGGGGTCCTGGACTATGGCTACACCTTC
CASRPTGVLDYGYTF
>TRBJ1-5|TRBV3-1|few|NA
TGTGCCAGCAGCCAAGGATATGGCGGGGCCTCAACCCAGCCCCAGCATTTT
CASSQGYGGASTQPQHF
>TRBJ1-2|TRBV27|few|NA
TGTGCCAGCAGTAGCCCGGGGGGCGCAAACTATGGCTACACCTTC
CASSSPGGANYGYTF
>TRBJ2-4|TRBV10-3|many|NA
TGTGCCGTCCGAGGGATAAGCAAAAACATTCAGTACTTC
CAVRGISKNIQYF
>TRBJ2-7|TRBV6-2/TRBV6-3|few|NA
TGTGCCAGCAGCCTCCGTTACTACGAGCAGTACTTC
CASSLRYYEQYF